A single T cell receptor beta chain is shown here with its context. The junction departs from the called germline gene at one end, perhaps through a read error. The CDR3 totals 14 residues. Looked up from germline, CDR1 is MNHEY and CDR2 is SVGEGT. A modified ARM-PCR protocol with three rounds of nested PCR amplified TCRbeta. TCRdb called the multiplex PCR reads again in MiXCR, with one record for every CDR3 protein. The sample lists fewer than 85,000 distinct CDR3 sequences, 80% to 85% occurring once. The template was RNA from unsorted bulk tissue. This record comes from a study of tumor and adjacent non-tumor tissue in lung cancer. Whole-study context: On average, productive TCRbeta reads reached some 4.4 million per sample.

The receptor was isolated from a woman in her forties or fifties with non-small cell lung cancer. The V gene is TRBV6-2 or TRBV6-3, the J gene TRBJ2-7; D uncertain. Specimen: lung tumor tissue. DNA for the CDR3: TGTGCGAGCAGTTACGCATTAATATACTACGAGCACTACTTC. Protein: CASSYALIYYEHYF.